This TCR beta chain was documented in a study of cytomegalovirus exposure and HLA in healthy donors. There are 16 residues in the CDR3. V lost 1 base, J lost 6 bases, and 5 bases stayed unmatched. Germline V gene sequence: CDR1 MGHRA, CDR2 YSYEKL. PCR involved 60 Vbeta and 13 Jbeta primers. TCRdb keeps only in-frame clones here, not all; method: immunoSEQ multiplex PCR. This sample has around 190,000 clones; more than 75% occur once, and the top ten carry around 1.4%. The chain combines TRBV4-1 with TRBJ2-1, with 11 bases identical to TRBD2. The receptor was derived from a woman in her 50s in good health and CMV-seronegative. Sequenced material: PBMCs. In DNA, the CDR3 is TGCGCCAGCAGCCAAGTGGTACTAGCGGGGGTCAATGAGCAGTTCTTC. It encodes CASSQVVLAGVNEQFF.